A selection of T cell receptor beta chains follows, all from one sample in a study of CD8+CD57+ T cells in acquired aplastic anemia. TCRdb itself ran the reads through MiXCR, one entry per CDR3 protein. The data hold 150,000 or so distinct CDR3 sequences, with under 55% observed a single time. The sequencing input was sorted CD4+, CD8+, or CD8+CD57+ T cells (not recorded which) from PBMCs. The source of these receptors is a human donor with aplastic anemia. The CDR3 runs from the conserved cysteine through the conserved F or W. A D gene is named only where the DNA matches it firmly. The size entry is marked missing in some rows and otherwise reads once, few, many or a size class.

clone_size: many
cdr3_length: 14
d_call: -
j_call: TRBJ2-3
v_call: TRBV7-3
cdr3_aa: CASGTGGAPGTQYF
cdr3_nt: TGTGCCAGCGGGACCGGAGGGGCCCCGGGTACGCAGTATTTT

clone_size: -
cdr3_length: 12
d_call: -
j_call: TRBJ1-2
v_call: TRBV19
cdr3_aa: CASRNNNYGYTF
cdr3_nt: TGTGCCAGCAGAAACAATAACTATGGCTACACCTTC

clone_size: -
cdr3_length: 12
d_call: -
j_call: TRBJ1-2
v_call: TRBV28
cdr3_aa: CASSATGYGYTF
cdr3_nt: TGTGCCAGCAGCGCCACAGGGTATGGCTACACCTTC

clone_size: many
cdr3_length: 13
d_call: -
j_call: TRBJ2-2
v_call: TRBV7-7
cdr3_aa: CASSLMETGELFF
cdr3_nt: TGTGCCAGCAGCTTAATGGAGACCGGGGAGCTGTTTTTT

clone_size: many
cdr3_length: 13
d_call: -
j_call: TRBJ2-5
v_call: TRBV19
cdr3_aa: CASSPGYQETQYF
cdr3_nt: TGTGCCAGTAGTCCGGGATACCAAGAGACCCAGTACTTC

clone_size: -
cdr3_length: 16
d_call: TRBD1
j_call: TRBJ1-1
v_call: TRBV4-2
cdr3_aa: CASSPETTGGRTEAFF
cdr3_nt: TGTGCCAGCAGCCCGGAGACCACAGGGGGCAGGACTGAAGCTTTCTTT

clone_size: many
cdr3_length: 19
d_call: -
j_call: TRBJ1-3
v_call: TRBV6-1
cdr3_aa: CASTPRGARATQRGNTIYF
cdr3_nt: TGTGCCAGCACCCCAAGGGGTGCCCGGGCTACCCAACGCGGAAACACCATATATTTT

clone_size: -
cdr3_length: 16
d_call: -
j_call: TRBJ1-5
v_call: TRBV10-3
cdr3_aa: CAISEFAGQLNQPQHF
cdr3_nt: TGTGCCATCAGTGAATTCGCAGGACAGCTTAATCAGCCCCAGCATTTT

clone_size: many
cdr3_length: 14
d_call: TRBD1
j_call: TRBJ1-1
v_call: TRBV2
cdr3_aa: CASRRDRESAEAFF
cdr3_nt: TGTGCCAGCAGAAGGGACAGGGAGTCCGCTGAAGCTTTCTTT

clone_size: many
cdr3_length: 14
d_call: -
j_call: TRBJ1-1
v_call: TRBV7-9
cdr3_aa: CASSSRVDDTEAFF
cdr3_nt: TGTGCCAGCAGCTCCCGGGTTGACGACACTGAAGCTTTCTTT